This paragraph covers one T cell receptor (beta chain) sequence. This clonotype was picked up many times. No antigen is known for it. One base away there is no much larger clone; base qualities are not given. What the treatment or condition label conveys for this sample: live attenuated yellow fever vaccine strain. A standard Ficoll-Paque protocol was used to isolate PBMCs from peripheral blood. Dynabeads CD4 and CD8 positive selection kits were used to isolate the CD4 and CD8 T-cell fractions. TriZol was used to extract RNA from bulk PBMCs, CD4 and CD8 fractions, and dextramer-positive and dextramer-negative fractions. The germline V gene specifies LGHNA as CDR1 and YSLEER as CDR2. V and J are truncated by 0 bases and 3 bases respectively, leaving an intervening sequence of 8 bases. The CDR3 runs 14 amino acids, cysteine and phenylalanine included. Only CDR3 DNA remains: 42 bases, in frame from the first base.

The data stem from a study of T cells after yellow fever vaccination (dated by TCRdb to 2018 to 2020). Looking at the study overall: The SMART-Seq v4 Ultra Low Input RNA kit was used to prepare libraries from fractions with low cell numbers. Bulk TCR alpha and beta repertoires were sequenced longitudinally to track T-cell clones before and after primary and booster YFV17D yellow fever vaccination. Two healthy male donors made up the cohort, one aged 18 to 29 years and the other aged 30 to 39 years. Blood was collected at multiple timepoints before and after primary and secondary immunization, and bulk PBMC replicates and cell subsets were isolated. What the work shows at the level of the full study, not this receptor alone: FACS-sorted repertoires could contain abundant contaminating clonotypes from the bulk population, so computational filtering was required. The study included only two donors, which limits how far the findings can be generalized. After the booster, most clones that had expanded after primary vaccination were detected again (about 97% of CD4 and under 90% of CD8), suggesting broad maintenance of memory. The secondary T-cell response was weaker than the primary response but faster, peaking on day 5 instead of day 15. A small share of clonotypes occurred in both CD4 and CD8 compartments, likely arising from convergent recombination.

For sequencing, an Illumina NovaSeq 6000 was employed. Synthesis of TCR cDNA relied on 5'RACE template switching, a step that introduced a universal primer site along with unique molecular identifiers. cDNA synthesis was primed from both the TCR alpha and TCR beta constant segments. Library amplification involved two PCR steps, and the second step added sample barcodes and sequencing adapters. Sequencing of libraries was performed on Illumina HiSeq 2500 (2x100 bp) or NovaSeq (2x150 bp). The paper's processing steps were these. Demultiplexing of reads and collapsing into UMI consensus sequences were performed with MIGEC, and V(D)J alignment was carried out with MiXCR. Clonotypes responding to the vaccine were identified with edgeR on replicate PBMC samples, with the criteria of FDR below 0.01 and a log2 fold change above 5 up to day 15. Bulk clonotypes were assigned CD4 or CD8 identity according to which sequenced CD4 or CD8 repertoire held them at higher abundance. TCRdb ran its own pipeline on the public reads, namely fastp trimming at Q25 and MiXCR clone calling, and kept in-frame beta chains. Rows with a matching CDR3 protein are joined into one entry that keeps the most common DNA and genes. The V and J calls shown here were made by TCRdb, not taken from the authors' results. Within this sample are some 300,000 distinct CDR3 sequences, with around 9.3% of them counted one time only. About 3.7% of the sample belongs to the ten largest clones.

Here the chain combines TRBV4-3 and TRBJ1-2; there is no confident call for the D gene. This clonotype was sampled from a man younger than 30 who received the YFV17D yellow fever vaccine. Here the sequenced sample was CD4+ T cells sorted from PBMCs, taken 5 days after the yellow fever booster vaccination. CDR3 sequence: CASSQEAGYYGYTF. The nucleotides are TGCGCCAGCAGCCAAGAAGCGGGGTACTATGGCTACACCTTC.